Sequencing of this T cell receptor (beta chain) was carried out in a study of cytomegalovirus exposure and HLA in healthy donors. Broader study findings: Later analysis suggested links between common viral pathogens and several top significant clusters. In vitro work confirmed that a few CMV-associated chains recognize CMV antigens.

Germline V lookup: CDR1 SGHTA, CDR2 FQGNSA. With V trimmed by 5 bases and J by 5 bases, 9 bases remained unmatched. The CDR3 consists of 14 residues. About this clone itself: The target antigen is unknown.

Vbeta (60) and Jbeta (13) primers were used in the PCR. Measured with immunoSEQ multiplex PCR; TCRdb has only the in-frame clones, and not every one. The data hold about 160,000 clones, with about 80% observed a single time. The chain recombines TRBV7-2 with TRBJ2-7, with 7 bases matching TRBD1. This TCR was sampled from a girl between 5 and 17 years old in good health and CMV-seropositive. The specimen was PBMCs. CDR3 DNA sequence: TGTGCCAGCAGCCTTCGAGGGGGCGAAAACGAGCAGTACTTC. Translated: CASSLRGGENEQYF.